A single sample is the source of the 2 T cell receptor beta chains below, sequenced in a study of T cells in Graves' hyperthyroidism and ophthalmopathy. From RNA transcripts, TCR beta CDR3 regions were amplified. Primed by the HTBI set, a first-round RT-PCR was run on the TCR CDR3. TCRdb analysed the multiplex PCR reads with MiXCR anew, one entry per CDR3 protein. The sample holds 600,000 or so distinct CDR3 sequences; about 17% are singletons and the top ten take 3.5% to 4%. Sequencing was performed on blood. All receptors come from a woman aged 25 to 45 with Graves' hyperthyroidism.

The CDR3 reads CSAWALNEKLFF. The CDR3 nucleotides read TGCAGTGCCTGGGCCCTCAATGAAAAACTGTTTTTT. The chain links TRBV20-1 to TRBJ1-4; no firm D call. The CDR3 extends over 12 amino acids. Trimming stripped 6 bases from V and 5 bases from J, with 10 bases between. From germline, CDR1 is DFQATT and CDR2 SNEGSKA (reference sequence).

This clonotype was detected a few times. V usage is TRBV6-2 or TRBV6-3 and J usage is TRBJ2-1, with TRBD2 matching 11 bases. There are 16 residues in the CDR3. Trimming removed 6 bases from V and 8 bases from J; junction bases left unmatched: 12. CDR1 and CDR2 from the germline V gene are MNHEY and SVGEGT. The CDR3 DNA reads as TGTGCCAGCAGACCCCGACTAGCGGGGCTCCAAGATGAGCAGTTCTTC. This codes for CASRPRLAGLQDEQFF.